This note documents a single T cell receptor (beta chain) sequence. What it binds is unknown. The record originates from a study of blood T cells in healthy people across ages. Points from the study as a whole: Higher naive T cell percentage went strongly together with higher TCR beta diversity.

CDR1 and CDR2 (germline): LGHDT, YNNKEL (reference sequence). This CDR3 has 13 residues. Trimming pared 4 bases from V and 7 bases from J, leaving 13 bases between. A second about 7 to 12 cycle PCR used barcoded and J-beta primers. TCRdb analysed the 5' RACE reads with MiXCR anew, one entry per CDR3 protein. In the table there are some 1.7 million distinct CDR3 sequences, approximately 30% of which are singletons. The clonotype comes from a woman aged 25 to 39 in good health. The sequencing input was blood. V and J are TRBV3-1 and TRBJ1-2; no clear D. As DNA, the CDR3 is TGTGCCAGCAGCCCGACCAGCCGGGTTGGCTACACCTTC. The encoded protein is CASSPTSRVGYTF.